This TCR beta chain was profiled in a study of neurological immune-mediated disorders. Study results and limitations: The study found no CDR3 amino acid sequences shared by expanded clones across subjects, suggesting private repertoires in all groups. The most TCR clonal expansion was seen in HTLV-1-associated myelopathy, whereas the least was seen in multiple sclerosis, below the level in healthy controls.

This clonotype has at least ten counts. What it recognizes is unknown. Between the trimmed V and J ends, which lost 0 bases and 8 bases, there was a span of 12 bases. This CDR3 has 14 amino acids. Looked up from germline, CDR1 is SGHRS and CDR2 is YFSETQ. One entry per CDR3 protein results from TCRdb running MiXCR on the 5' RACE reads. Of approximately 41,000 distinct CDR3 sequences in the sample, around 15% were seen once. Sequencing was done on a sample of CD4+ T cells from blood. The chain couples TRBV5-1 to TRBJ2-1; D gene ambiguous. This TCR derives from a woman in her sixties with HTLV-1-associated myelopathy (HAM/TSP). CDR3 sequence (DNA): TGCGCCAGCAGCTTGGGGGCTAGTCGTTATGAGCAGTTCTTC. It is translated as CASSLGASRYEQFF.